The clone carrying this T cell receptor beta chain showed up many times. The antigen is unknown. The V gene's germline CDR1 is SGHNT and CDR2 YYREEE (reference sequence). The V gene end was trimmed by 1 base and the J gene end by 0 bases; junction bases not matched to a gene: 27. The CDR3 contains 24 residues. During its preparation, the TCRbeta library received unique molecular identifiers. TCRdb re-called the PCR reads through MiXCR, storing one row per CDR3 protein. The table has 280,000 or so distinct CDR3 sequences, around 10% seen once. This sample is part of a study of T-cell reconstitution after alpha-beta-depleted transplantation in children. Whole-study results and caveats: Reportedly, roughly two months post-transplant, alpha-beta T cells arose from several hundred expanded graft clones.

Here the sequenced sample was peripheral blood, taken 180 days after TCRalphabeta/CD19-depleted stem cell transplant. The chain is built from TRBV5-4 and TRBJ2-4, with 8 nucleotides matching TRBD1. This clonotype originated in a male patient aged 2-15 years who had a stem cell transplant for chronic granulomatous disease, so the T cells may come from the graft donor. The CDR3 reads CASSLNRRTGLRLGTFIAKNIQYF. CDR3 bases: TGTGCCAGCAGCTTGAACCGTCGGACAGGGTTGCGACTTGGGACTTTTATAGCCAAAAACATTCAGTACTTC. Complete variable domain (other parts from reference TRBV5-4 and TRBJ2-4): ETGVTQSPTHLIKTRGQQVTLRCSSQSGHNTVSWYQQALGQGPQFIFQYYREEENGRGNFPPRFSGLQFPNYSSELNVNALELDDSALYLCASSLNRRTGLRLGTFIAKNIQYFGAGTRLSVL.